The 7 T cell receptor beta chains in this list originate from one sample, sequenced in a study of blood T cell repertoires in COVID-19. Measured with immunoSEQ multiplex PCR; TCRdb has only the in-frame clones, and not every one. The top ten hold approximately 4.6% of the sample, which has some 150,000 clones, 84% seen once. The sample consisted of peripheral blood. All receptors come from a human donor in a cohort sampled during active COVID-19.

The rearrangement joins TRBV7-2 to TRBJ1-3; possibly TRBD1 for D (5 bases). V was shortened by 4 bases and J by 0 bases, with 10 bases between the two germline ends. The CDR3 is 15 amino acids. Germline V CDR1 and CDR2: SGHTA, FQGNSA. The CDR3 DNA follows: TGTGCCAGCAGCTCCGGGGGGGACTCTGGAAACACCATATATTTT. Amino acids: CASSSGGDSGNTIYF.

The V gene is TRBV5-1, the J gene TRBJ2-3; D may be TRBD1 (6 bases). The CDR3 length is 14 residues. With 8 bases removed from V and 1 base from J, the gap between germline ends came to 14 bases. Germline CDR1 SGHRS, CDR2 YFSETQ. CDR3 amino acids: CASYREFGTDTQYF. The DNA for the CDR3 is TGCGCCAGTTACAGGGAGTTTGGCACAGATACGCAGTATTTT.

V and J are TRBV5-6 and TRBJ2-3; 8 bases line up with TRBD1. The CDR3 consists of 14 residues. The germline CDR1 and CDR2 sequences are SGHDT and YYEEEE. Trimming at V came to 4 bases and at J to 4 bases, leaving 5 bases not matched to a gene. The CDR3 DNA follows: TGTGCCAGCAGCGCGTACAGGGGGGCAGATACGCAGTATTTT. Its protein product is CASSAYRGADTQYF.

This clone was seen once. J is TRBJ1-1 and V is TRBV4-1; D call uncertain. The CDR3 is 12 residues long. The V and J ends lost 4 bases and 4 bases respectively, with 7 bases between them. Germline loops: CDR1 MGHRA, CDR2 YSYEKL. The CDR3 DNA follows: TGCGCCAGCAGCCTCCGCGGCACTGAAGCTTTCTTT. As protein: CASSLRGTEAFF.

The chain links TRBV3-1 (or the pseudogene TRBV3-2) to TRBJ1-4, with a tentative D call TRBD1 (5 bases). The V and J ends lost 5 bases and 8 bases respectively, with 18 bases between them. Germline V lookup: CDR1 LGHDT, CDR2 YNNKEL (reference sequence). The CDR3 is 15 amino acids. CDR3 amino acids: CASSIQGSGYEKLFF. In DNA form, the CDR3 reads TGTGCCAGCAGCATTCAGGGTTCCGGATACGAAAAACTGTTTTTT.

The chain is built from TRBV18 and TRBJ1-2, with a weak D call TRBD1 (5 bases). In germline, CDR1 is KGHSH, CDR2 LQKENI. CDR3 size: 14 residues. V lost 3 bases to trimming and J lost 1 base, with 9 bases between them. CDR3: CASSPGQDNYGYTF. The CDR3, as DNA: TGTGCCAGCTCACCGGGGCAGGATAACTATGGCTACACCTTC.

The chain recombines TRBV7-8 with TRBJ2-7; D is possibly TRBD1 (6 bases). The V gene lost 2 bases and the J gene lost 10 bases, with 12 bases spanning the gap. Germline V CDR1 and CDR2: SGHVS, FQNEAQ. This CDR3 contains 12 residues. CDR3 region: CASSLPGEKQYV. The CDR3 DNA follows: TGTGCCAGCAGCTTACCAGGGGAAAAACAGTACGTC.